The present TCR beta chain was sequenced within a study of blood T cell repertoires in COVID-19. CDR1 and CDR2 from the germline V gene are KGHDR and SFDVKD. V dropped 2 bases and J dropped 2 bases, with 18 bases sitting between them. This CDR3 has 18 residues. Sequencing used immunoSEQ multiplex PCR; TCRdb keeps in-frame clones, though not all of them. The repertoire has roughly 73,000 clones, around 87% of them found once; the top ten carry around 3.9%. This chain links TRBV24-1 with TRBJ2-1; weak D call: TRBD1 (6 bases). The sequence derives from a man aged 70 or older with active COVID-19. The sample consisted of peripheral blood. The CDR3 sequence is CATSDSGPLGQPYNEQFF. As DNA, the CDR3 is TGTGCCACCAGTGATTCGGGGCCCCTAGGACAGCCCTACAATGAGCAGTTCTTC.